A selection of T cell receptor beta chains follows, all from one sample in a study of PD-1 blockade in classical Hodgkin lymphoma. Libraries were prepared by immunoSEQ multiplex PCR; TCRdb keeps only in-frame clonotypes and omits some of them. The sample yields about 3,000 clones, about 63% seen once. Sequenced material: CD8+ T cells from blood, taken at baseline. These receptors came from a human donor with classical Hodgkin lymphoma. CDR3s include the opening cysteine and the closing phenylalanine or tryptophan. D genes are given only for firm matches. Clone size is not always given. Where it is, it says once, few, many or a class for expanded clones.

>-|TRBD2|TRBJ2-1|TRBV7-8
TGTGCCAGCAGCTTAAGTACGACTAGCAGACATGAGCAGTTCTTC
CASSLSTTSRHEQFF
>few|-|TRBJ2-2|TRBV27
TGTGCCAGCAGTCACACCGGGGAGCTGTTTTTT
CASSHTGELFF
>-|-|TRBJ1-2|TRBV21-1
TGTGCCAGCAGCAAAGGTAAAAAGAGGACAGGGTGGAGATATGGCTACACCTTC
CASSKGKKRTGWRYGYTF
>-|-|TRBJ2-7|TRBV7-9
TGTGCCAGCAGCTCGGGGCTTTGGGGTCAGGACGAGCAGTACTTC
CASSSGLWGQDEQYF
>-|-|TRBJ2-1|TRBV19
TGTGCCAGTCGGAGGGGGGTCTATGAGCAGTTCTTC
CASRRGVYEQFF
>once|-|TRBJ2-3|TRBV28
TGTGCCAGCAGTTTAGTCCCCGGACCACCCGAACTCACAGATACGCAGTATTTT
CASSLVPGPPELTDTQYF
>medium-sized|-|TRBJ1-1|TRBV19
TGTGCCAGTAGTAGGGATCTCCCTACTGAAGCTTTCTTT
CASSRDLPTEAFF
>once|-|TRBJ2-2|TRBV10-2
TGCGCCAGCAGTGAGTCGCTGCTATCCGGGGAGCTGTTTTTT
CASSESLLSGELFF
>-|TRBD2|TRBJ2-2|TRBV27
TGTGCCAGCAGCCCGGGAGGGCCCTGGGCCGGGGAGCTGTTTTTT
CASSPGGPWAGELFF
>few|-|TRBJ2-3|TRBV7-2
TGTGCCAGCAGCTTAGAGGGTTCCACAGATACGCAGTATTTT
CASSLEGSTDTQYF
>-|TRBD1|TRBJ2-7|TRBV19
TGTGCCAGTAGTATACCTGGGACAGAGAACCACTACGAGCAGTACTTC
CASSIPGTENHYEQYF
>once|-|TRBJ2-6|TRBV5-4
TGTGCCAGCGGATATTTCTCTGGGGCCAACGTCCTGACTTTC
CASGYFSGANVLTF
>-|-|TRBJ1-1|TRBV18
TGTGCCAGCTCACCAGGGGAGGGGCTGAACACTGAAGCTTTCTTT
CASSPGEGLNTEAFF
>-|-|TRBJ2-5|TRBV11-2
TGTGCCAGCAGCTTAGATGGAGAGACCCAGTACTTC
CASSLDGETQYF
>-|-|TRBJ1-1|TRBV6-5
TGTGCCAGCAGTTATTCGCCCCCTGAAGCTTTCTTT
CASSYSPPEAFF
>-|-|TRBJ2-1|TRBV5-8
TGTGCCAGCAGCCCTCTGAGCGGCTGGAATGAGCAGTTCTTC
CASSPLSGWNEQFF
>few|TRBD1|TRBJ1-2|TRBV28
TGTGCCAGCAGTAGAACCGGGACAGGGTATGGCTACACCTTC
CASSRTGTGYGYTF
>few|TRBD1|TRBJ1-1|TRBV6-1
TGTGCCAGCAGTGAGGACAGGGACACTGAAGCTTTCTTT
CASSEDRDTEAFF
>-|-|TRBJ2-2|TRBV2
TGTGCCAGCATCCCGGGACGCCGCGGGGAGCTGTTTTTT
CASIPGRRGELFF
>few|-|TRBJ2-1|TRBV21-1
TGTGCCAGCAGCAAACTCGGGCCCACAAAAAGATCCCATGAGCAGTTCTTC
CASSKLGPTKRSHEQFF
>-|TRBD2|TRBJ2-5|TRBV11-2
TGTGCCAGCAGCTATGGACTAGCGGGAGAAGAGACCCAGTACTTC
CASSYGLAGEETQYF
>-|-|TRBJ2-1|TRBV19
TGTGCCAGTATGGGAGGACCGAGCTCCTACAATGAGCAGTTCTTC
CASMGGPSSYNEQFF
>few|-|TRBJ2-7|TRBV7-9
TGTGCCAGCAGCCAAGCCAAGGGGGGCCTATCCTACGAGCAGTACTTC
CASSQAKGGLSYEQYF
>-|TRBD2|TRBJ2-1|TRBV2
TGTGCCAGCAGTTGGACTAGCGGGAGCGAGGGGCAGCAGTTCTTC
CASSWTSGSEGQQFF
>-|TRBD2|TRBJ2-1|TRBV2
TGTGCCAGCGATGGGGGGGAAATCTCTAATGAGCAGTTCTTC
CASDGGEISNEQFF
>-|-|TRBJ1-1|TRBV6-1
TGTGCCAGCAGTGGTATAGGTATCACTGAAGCTTTCTTT
CASSGIGITEAFF
>-|TRBD2|TRBJ2-3|TRBV27
TGTGCCAGCAGTTTTTCGGCGGGAGCAGATACGCAGTATTTT
CASSFSAGADTQYF
>-|TRBD2|TRBJ2-7|TRBV10-3
TGTGCCATCAGTGAGTTGGGACTAGCGGGTGCCTACGAGCAGTACTTC
CAISELGLAGAYEQYF
>-|-|TRBJ2-2|TRBV27
TGTGCCAGCAGTTTGATGTTCACCGGGGAGCTGTTTTTT
CASSLMFTGELFF
>-|TRBD1|TRBJ2-7|TRBV6-1
TGTGCCAGCAGTTCTCGGACAGGTGGGTCCTACGAGCAGTACTTC
CASSSRTGGSYEQYF
>few|-|TRBJ1-1|TRBV28
TGTGCCAGCAACGAAGGGGGTGGGGCGGAGGACACTGAAGCTTTCTTT
CASNEGGGAEDTEAFF
>few|TRBD1|TRBJ1-2|TRBV28
TGTGCCAGCAGTCAACAGGGGCACTATGGCTACACCTTC
CASSQQGHYGYTF
>-|-|TRBJ2-7|TRBV2
TGTGCCAGCAGTGAAAAACAGGGAACGGGGGAGCAGTACTTC
CASSEKQGTGEQYF
>once|-|TRBJ1-2|TRBV15
TGTGCCACAACCCAGGGAGGTGACTATGGCTACACCTTC
CATTQGGDYGYTF
>-|-|TRBJ2-2|TRBV18
TGTGCCAGCTCACCGCGGGACACCGCTATCGGGGAGCTGTTTTTT
CASSPRDTAIGELFF
>few|-|TRBJ2-1|TRBV7-9
TGTGCCAGCAGCTTAGCACCCTGGCCATCCCGTACGACTGAGCAGTTCTTC
CASSLAPWPSRTTEQFF
>-|TRBD1|TRBJ2-1|TRBV2
TGTGCCAGCAGTAGCGGACAGGGGGTCGATGAGCAGTTCTTC
CASSSGQGVDEQFF
>-|TRBD2|TRBJ2-1|TRBV7-9
TGTGCCAGCAGCTCCGGACTAGACGATGAGCAGTTCTTC
CASSSGLDDEQFF
>-|-|TRBJ1-6|TRBV2
TGTGCCAGCAGTGATGACCAGGGGAGCTCCTATAATTCACCCCTCCACTTT
CASSDDQGSSYNSPLHF
>few|-|TRBJ1-5|TRBV28
TGTGCCAGCAGTTTAGGGGCGAGGACAGATAGCAATCAGCCCCAGCATTTT
CASSLGARTDSNQPQHF
>once|TRBD2|TRBJ2-7|TRBV7-9
TGTGCCAGCAGCTTAGGCGGGAGGCACTCCTACGAGCAGTACTTC
CASSLGGRHSYEQYF
>few|TRBD2|TRBJ2-1|TRBV10-3
TGTGCCATCAGTGAGCGCCCGGCTAGCGGGTCGAACAATGAGCAGTTCTTC
CAISERPASGSNNEQFF
>large|-|TRBJ2-1|TRBV13
TGTGCCAGCAGCTTAGAGCCTAACTACAATGAGCAGTTCTTC
CASSLEPNYNEQFF
>-|TRBD1|TRBJ2-5|TRBV11-2
TGTGCCAGCAGCACAGGACAGGTTCAAGAGACCCAGTACTTC
CASSTGQVQETQYF
>-|-|TRBJ2-1|TRBV6-6
TGTGCCAGCAGTTACGGGCTAGGTCCCTACAATGAGCAGTTCTTC
CASSYGLGPYNEQFF
>once|TRBD2|TRBJ2-3|TRBV2
TGTGCCAGCAGTCTCAATCCGACACTAGCGGAGAGCACAGATACGCAGTATTTT
CASSLNPTLAESTDTQYF
>once|-|TRBJ2-2|TRBV25-1
TGTGCCAGCAGTGAAGGAGTGAACCCGGGGGCTGTCACCGGGGAGCTGTTTTTT
CASSEGVNPGAVTGELFF
>-|TRBD1|TRBJ2-3|TRBV18
TGTGCCAGCTCCGCAGTTCCGGGACAGGGTTCCGATACGCAGTATTTT
CASSAVPGQGSDTQYF
>-|TRBD2|TRBJ2-1|TRBV7-9
TGTGCCAGCAGCCCCTCTAGCGGGAGGGCCTACAATGAGCAGTTCTTC
CASSPSSGRAYNEQFF
>-|TRBD2|TRBJ2-1|TRBV10-3
TGTGCCATCAGTGACCCGTCCGTCCTAGCGGGAGGGCCGGATGAGCAGTTCTTC
CAISDPSVLAGGPDEQFF